What follows is one T cell receptor (beta chain) and its context. Its specificity is unknown. The sample has other DNA sequences that encode this CDR3 too. The data are from a study of shared clonotypes between healthy human individuals. Points from the study as a whole: In contrast to clonotypes shared by all four donors, non-shared clonotypes had lower generation probabilities.

In the source study's methods: ImmunoSEQ output lacked quality scores and full-length reads, limiting matched filtering. Generated by immunoSEQ multiplex PCR, the TCRdb table keeps only in-frame clones and is missing some. For V, J and clone size, that table is used; D and trimming come from the DNA. Of about 590,000 clones in the sample, 95% to 96% were seen once. The CDR3 has 14 residues. Germline CDR1 and CDR2: SGDLS and YYNGEE. Trimming shortened V by 0 bases and J by 1 base, and 7 bases separated the two germline ends. Naive-designated CD8 cells lacked CD45RO, were positively enriched for CCR7, and omitted terminally differentiated effector memory CD45RA+ cells.

The rearrangement joins TRBV9 to TRBJ1-1; D is unclear. Sequencing input: naive CD8+ T cells sorted from blood. This TCR was sampled from a woman in her 30s in good health. DNA for the CDR3: TGTGCCAGCAGCGTAGACGGCCGGAACACTGAAGCTTTCTTT. Protein product: CASSVDGRNTEAFF.